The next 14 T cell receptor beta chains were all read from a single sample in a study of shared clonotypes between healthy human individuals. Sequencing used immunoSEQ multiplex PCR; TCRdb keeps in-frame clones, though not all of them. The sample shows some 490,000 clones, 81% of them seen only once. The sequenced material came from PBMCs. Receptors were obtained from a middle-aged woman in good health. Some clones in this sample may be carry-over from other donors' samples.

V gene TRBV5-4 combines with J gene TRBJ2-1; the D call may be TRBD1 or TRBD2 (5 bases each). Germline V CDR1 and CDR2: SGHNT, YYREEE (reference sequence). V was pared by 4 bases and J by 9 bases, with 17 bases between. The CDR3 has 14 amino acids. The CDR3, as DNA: TGTGCCAGCAGCCCCGGGACCCCCAAGAGTGAGCAGTTCTTC. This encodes CASSPGTPKSEQFF.

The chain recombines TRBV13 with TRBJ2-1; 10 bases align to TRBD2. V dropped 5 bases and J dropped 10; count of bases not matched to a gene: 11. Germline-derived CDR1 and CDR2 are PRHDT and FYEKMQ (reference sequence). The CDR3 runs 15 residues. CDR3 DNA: TGTGCCAGCAGCGCCGGGACTAGCGAATCAATAGAGCAGTTCTTC. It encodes CASSAGTSESIEQFF.

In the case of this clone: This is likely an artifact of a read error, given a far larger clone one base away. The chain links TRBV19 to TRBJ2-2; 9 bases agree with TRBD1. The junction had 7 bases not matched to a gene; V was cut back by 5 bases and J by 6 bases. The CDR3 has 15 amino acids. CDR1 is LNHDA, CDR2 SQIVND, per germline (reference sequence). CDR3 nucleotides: TGTGCCAGTAGTTCCGGGGACAGGGACGCCGGGGAGCTGTTTTTT. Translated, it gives CASSSGDRDAGELFF.

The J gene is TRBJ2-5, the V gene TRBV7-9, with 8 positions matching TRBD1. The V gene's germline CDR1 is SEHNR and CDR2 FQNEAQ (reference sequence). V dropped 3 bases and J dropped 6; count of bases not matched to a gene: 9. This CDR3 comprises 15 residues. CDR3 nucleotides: TGTGCCAGCAGCTTTGGGACAGGAGAGCGGCAGACCCAGTACTTC. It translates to CASSFGTGERQTQYF.

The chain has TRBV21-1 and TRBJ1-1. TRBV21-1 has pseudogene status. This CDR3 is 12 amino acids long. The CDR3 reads CASTGSNTEAFF. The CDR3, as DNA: TGTGCCAGCACGGGGTCGAACACTGAAGCTTTCTTT.

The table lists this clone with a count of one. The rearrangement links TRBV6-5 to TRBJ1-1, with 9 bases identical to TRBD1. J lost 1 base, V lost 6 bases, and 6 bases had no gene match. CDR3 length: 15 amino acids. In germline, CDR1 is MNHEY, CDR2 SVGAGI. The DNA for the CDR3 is TGTGCCAGCAGCCGTCCGGGACAGGGGAACACTGAAGCTTTCTTT. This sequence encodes CASSRPGQGNTEAFF.

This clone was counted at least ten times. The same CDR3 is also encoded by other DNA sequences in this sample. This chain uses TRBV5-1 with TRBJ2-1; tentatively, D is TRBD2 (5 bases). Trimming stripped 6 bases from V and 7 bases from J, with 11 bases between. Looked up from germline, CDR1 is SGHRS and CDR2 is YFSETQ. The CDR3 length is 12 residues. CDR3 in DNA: TGCGCCAGCATGGCCACTAGGAATGAGCAGTTCTTC. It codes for CASMATRNEQFF. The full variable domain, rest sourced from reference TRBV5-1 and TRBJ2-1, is KAGVTQTPRYLIKTRGQQVTLSCSPISGHRSVSWYQQTPGQGLQFLFEYFSETQRNKGNFPGRFSGRQFSNSRSEMNVSTLELGDSALYLCASMATRNEQFFGPGTRLTVL.

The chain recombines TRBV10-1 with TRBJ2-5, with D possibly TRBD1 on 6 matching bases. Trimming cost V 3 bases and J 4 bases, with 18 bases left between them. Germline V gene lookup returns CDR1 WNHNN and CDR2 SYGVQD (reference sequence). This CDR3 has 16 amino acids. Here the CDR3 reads CASSDGTQGRGETQYF. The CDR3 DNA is TGCGCCAGCAGTGACGGAACACAGGGAAGGGGAGAGACCCAGTACTTC.

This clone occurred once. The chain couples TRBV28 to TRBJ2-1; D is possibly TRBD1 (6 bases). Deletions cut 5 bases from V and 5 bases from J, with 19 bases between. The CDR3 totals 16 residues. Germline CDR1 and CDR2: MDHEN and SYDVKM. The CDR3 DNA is TGTGCCAGCAGTGCCTGGGGTGGACAGCGACACAATGAGCAGTTCTTC. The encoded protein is CASSAWGGQRHNEQFF. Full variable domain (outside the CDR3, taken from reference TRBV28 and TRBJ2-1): DVKVTQSSRYLVKRTGEKVFLECVQDMDHENMFWYRQDPGLGLRLIYFSYDVKMKEKGDIPEGYSVSREKKERFSLILESASTNQTSMYLCASSAWGGQRHNEQFFGPGTRLTVL.

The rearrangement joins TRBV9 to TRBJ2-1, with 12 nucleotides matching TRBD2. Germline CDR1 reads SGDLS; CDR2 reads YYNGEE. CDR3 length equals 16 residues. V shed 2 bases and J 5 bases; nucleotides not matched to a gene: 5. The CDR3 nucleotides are TGTGCCAGCAGCGTCAGACTAGCGGGGGCTAACAATGAGCAGTTCTTC. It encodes CASSVRLAGANNEQFF.

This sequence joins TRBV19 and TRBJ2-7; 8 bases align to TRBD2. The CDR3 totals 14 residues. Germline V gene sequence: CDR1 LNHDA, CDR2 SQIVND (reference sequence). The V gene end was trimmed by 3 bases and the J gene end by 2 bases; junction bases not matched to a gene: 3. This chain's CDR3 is CASSMRGATYEQYF. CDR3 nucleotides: TGTGCCAGTAGTATGCGGGGGGCGACCTACGAGCAGTACTTC.

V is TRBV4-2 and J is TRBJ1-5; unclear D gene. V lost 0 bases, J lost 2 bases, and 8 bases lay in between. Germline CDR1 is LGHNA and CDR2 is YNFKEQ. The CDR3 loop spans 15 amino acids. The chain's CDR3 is CASSQEPGGNQPQHF. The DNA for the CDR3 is TGTGCCAGCAGCCAAGAACCGGGTGGCAATCAGCCCCAGCATTTT.

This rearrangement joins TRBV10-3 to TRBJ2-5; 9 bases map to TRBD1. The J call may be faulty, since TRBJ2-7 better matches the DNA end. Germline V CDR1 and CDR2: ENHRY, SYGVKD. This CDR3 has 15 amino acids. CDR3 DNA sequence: TGTGCCATCAGCGCCGGGACAGGGAGCTCCTACGAGCAGTACTTC. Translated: CAISAGTGSSYEQYF.

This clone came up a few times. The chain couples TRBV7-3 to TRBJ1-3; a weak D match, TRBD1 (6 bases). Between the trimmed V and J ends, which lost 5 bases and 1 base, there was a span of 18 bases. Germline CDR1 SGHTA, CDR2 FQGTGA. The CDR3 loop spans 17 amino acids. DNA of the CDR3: TGTGCCAGCAGCCCAAGGGGGGGCTTTGGGTCTGGAAACACCATATATTTT. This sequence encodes CASSPRGGFGSGNTIYF.